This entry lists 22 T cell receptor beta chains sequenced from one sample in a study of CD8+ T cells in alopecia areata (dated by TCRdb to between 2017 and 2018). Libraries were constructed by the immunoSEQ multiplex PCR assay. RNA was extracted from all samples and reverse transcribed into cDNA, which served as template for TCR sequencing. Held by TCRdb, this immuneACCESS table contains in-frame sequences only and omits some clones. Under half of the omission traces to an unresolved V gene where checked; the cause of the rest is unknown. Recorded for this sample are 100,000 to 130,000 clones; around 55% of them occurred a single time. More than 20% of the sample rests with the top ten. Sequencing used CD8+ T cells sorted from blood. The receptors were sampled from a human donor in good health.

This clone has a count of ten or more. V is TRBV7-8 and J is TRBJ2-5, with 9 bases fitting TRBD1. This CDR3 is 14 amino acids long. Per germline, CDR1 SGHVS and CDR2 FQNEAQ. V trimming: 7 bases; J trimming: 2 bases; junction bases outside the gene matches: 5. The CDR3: CASTKDRGQETQYF. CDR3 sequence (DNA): TGTGCCAGCACCAAAGACAGGGGGCAAGAGACCCAGTACTTC.

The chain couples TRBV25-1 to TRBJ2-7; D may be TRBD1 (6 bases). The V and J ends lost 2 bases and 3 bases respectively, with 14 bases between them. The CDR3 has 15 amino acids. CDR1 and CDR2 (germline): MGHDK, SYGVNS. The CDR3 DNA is TGTGCCAGCAGTGAAGGGGACAAGCTATACTACGAGCAGTACTTC. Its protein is CASSEGDKLYYEQYF.

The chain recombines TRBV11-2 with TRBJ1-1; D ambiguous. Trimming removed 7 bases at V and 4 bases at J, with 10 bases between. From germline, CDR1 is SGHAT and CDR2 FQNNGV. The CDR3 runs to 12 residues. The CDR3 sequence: CASTQGSTEAFF. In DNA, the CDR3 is TGTGCCAGCACGCAAGGGAGCACTGAAGCTTTCTTT.

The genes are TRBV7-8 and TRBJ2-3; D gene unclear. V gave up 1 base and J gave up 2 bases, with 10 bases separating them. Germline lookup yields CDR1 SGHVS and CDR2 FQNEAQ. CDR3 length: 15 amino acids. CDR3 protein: CASSLVQITTDTQYF. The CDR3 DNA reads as TGTGCCAGCAGCTTAGTTCAGATAACCACAGATACGCAGTATTTT.

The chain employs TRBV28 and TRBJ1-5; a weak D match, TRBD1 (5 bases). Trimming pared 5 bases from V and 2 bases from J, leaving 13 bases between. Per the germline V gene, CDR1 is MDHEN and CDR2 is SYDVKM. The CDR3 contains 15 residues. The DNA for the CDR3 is TGTGCCAGCAGTCCACTCGTAGGGGGCAATCAGCCCCAGCATTTT. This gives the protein CASSPLVGGNQPQHF.

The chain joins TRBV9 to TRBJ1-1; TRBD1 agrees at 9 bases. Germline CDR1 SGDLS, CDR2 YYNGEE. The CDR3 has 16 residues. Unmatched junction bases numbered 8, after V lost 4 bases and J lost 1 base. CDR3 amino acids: CASSTGTGFGNTEAFF. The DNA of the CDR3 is TGTGCCAGCAGCACGGGGACAGGGTTCGGGAACACTGAAGCTTTCTTT.

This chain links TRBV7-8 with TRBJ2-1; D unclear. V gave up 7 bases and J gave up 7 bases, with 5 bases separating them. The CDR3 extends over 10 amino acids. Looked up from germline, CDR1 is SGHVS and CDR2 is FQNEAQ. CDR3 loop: CASKENEQFF. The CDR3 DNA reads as TGTGCCAGCAAGGAAAATGAGCAGTTCTTC.

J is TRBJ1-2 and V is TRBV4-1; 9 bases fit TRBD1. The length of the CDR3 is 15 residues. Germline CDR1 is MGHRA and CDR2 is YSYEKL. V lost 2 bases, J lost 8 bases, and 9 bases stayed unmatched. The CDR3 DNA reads TGCGCCAGCAGCCAACCCTACAGGGGGCTGGGAGGCTACACCTTC. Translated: CASSQPYRGLGGYTF.

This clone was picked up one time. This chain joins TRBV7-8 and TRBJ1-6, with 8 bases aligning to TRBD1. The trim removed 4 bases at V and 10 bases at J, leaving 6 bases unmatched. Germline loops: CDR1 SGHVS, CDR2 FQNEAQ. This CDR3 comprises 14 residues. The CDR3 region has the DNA TGTGCCAGCAGCTCGGACAGGGAAGACTCACCCCTCCACTTT. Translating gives CASSSDREDSPLHF. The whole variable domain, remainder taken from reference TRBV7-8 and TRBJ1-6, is GAGVSQSPRYKVAKRGQDVALRCDPISGHVSLFWYQQALGQGPEFLTYFQNEAQLDKSGLPSDRFFAERPEGSVSTLKIQRTQQEDSAVYLCASSSDREDSPLHFGNGTRLTVT.

The CDR3 region has the DNA TGTGCCTGGAGGGGAGAGGGACGTGAGCAGTTCTTC. Protein product: CAWRGEGREQFF. The rearrangement joins TRBV30 to TRBJ2-1; D is tentatively TRBD1 or TRBD2 (5 bases each). Trimming removed 3 bases at V and 9 bases at J, with 12 bases between. The CDR3 runs to 12 residues. CDR1 and CDR2 from the germline V gene are GTSNPN and SVGIG (reference sequence).

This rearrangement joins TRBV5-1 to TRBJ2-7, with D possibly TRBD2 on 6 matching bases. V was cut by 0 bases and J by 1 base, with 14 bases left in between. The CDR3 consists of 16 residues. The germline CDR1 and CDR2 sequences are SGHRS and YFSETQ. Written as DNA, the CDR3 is TGCGCCAGCAGCTTGGCGGGTGGAGGGGAGTCCTACGAGCAGTACTTC. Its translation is CASSLAGGGESYEQYF.

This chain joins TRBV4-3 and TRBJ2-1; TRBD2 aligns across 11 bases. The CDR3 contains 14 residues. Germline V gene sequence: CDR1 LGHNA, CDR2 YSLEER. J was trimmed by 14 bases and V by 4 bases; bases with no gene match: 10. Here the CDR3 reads CASSLGTSGWWKFF. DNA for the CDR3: TGCGCCAGCAGCCTCGGGACTAGCGGATGGTGGAAGTTCTTC.

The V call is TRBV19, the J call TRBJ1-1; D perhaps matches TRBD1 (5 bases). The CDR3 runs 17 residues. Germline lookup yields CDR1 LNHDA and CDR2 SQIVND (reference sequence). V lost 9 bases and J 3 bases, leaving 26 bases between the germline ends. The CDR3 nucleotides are TGTGCCAGCACCACCTATCTGGGCCCGGGGACGGACACTGAAGCTTTCTTT. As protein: CASTTYLGPGTDTEAFF.

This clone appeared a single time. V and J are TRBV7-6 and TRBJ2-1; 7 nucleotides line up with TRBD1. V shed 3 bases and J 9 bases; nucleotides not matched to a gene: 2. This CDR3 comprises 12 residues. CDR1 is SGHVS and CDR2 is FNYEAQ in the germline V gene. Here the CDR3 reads CASSLTGPEQFF. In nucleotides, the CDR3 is TGTGCCAGCAGCTTGACAGGGCCTGAGCAGTTCTTC.

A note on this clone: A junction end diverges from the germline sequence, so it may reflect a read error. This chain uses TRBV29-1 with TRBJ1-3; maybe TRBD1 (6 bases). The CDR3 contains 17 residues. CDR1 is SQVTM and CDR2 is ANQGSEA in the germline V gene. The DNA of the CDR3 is TGCAGCGTTCAAGAGACAGGACTGAGCATCTCTGGAAACACCATATATTTT. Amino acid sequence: CSVQETGLSISGNTIYF.

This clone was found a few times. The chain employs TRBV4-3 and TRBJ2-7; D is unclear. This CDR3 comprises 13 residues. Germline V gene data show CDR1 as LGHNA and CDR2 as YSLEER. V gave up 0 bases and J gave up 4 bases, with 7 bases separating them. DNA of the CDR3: TGCGCCAGCAGCCAAGAGTTGGGGTACGAGCAGTACTTC. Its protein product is CASSQELGYEQYF.

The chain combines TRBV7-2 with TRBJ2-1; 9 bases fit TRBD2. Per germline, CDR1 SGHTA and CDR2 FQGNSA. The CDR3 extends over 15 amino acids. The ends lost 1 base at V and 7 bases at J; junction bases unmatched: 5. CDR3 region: CASSLEAGGTNEQFF. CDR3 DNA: TGTGCCAGCAGCTTAGAAGCGGGGGGTACGAATGAGCAGTTCTTC.

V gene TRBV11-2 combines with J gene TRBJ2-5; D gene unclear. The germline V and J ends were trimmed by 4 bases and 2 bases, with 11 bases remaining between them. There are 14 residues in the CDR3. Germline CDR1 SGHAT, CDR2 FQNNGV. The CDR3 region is CASSSILGQETQYF. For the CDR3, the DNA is TGTGCCAGCAGCTCCATCCTTGGACAAGAGACCCAGTACTTC.

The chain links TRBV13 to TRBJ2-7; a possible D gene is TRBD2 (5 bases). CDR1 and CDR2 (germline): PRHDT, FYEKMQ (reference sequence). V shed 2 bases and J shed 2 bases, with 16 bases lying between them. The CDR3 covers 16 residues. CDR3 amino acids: CASSLLGSRATYEQYF. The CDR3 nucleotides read TGTGCCAGCAGCTTATTAGGTTCGCGGGCTACCTACGAGCAGTACTTC.

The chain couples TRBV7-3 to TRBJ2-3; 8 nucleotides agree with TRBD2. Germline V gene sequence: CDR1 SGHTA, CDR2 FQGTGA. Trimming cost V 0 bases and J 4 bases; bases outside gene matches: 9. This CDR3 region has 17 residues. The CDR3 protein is CASSLTGREGLADTQYF. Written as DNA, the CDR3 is TGTGCCAGCAGCTTAACTGGCCGGGAGGGGTTAGCAGATACGCAGTATTTT.

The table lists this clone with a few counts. The CDR3 bases are TGTGCCAGCAGTACCCGACAAGACGGCTCGCACATTCAGTACTTC. It is translated as CASSTRQDGSHIQYF. The chain couples TRBV6-6 to TRBJ2-4; D remains unclear. Trimming took off 5 bases at V and 8 bases at J, with 19 bases between the two ends. The CDR3 extends over 15 amino acids. CDR1 and CDR2 (germline): MNHNY, SVGAGI (reference sequence).

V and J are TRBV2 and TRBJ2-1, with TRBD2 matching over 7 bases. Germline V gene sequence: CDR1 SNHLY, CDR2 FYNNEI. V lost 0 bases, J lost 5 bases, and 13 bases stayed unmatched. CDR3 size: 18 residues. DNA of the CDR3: TGTGCCAGCAGTGAAGCAGGGCGTAGCGGGCCCGGCCACAATGAGCAGTTCTTC. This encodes CASSEAGRSGPGHNEQFF.